These T cell receptor beta chains were read from a single sample in a study of response to subunit inactivated influenza vaccine. TCRdb re-called the RT-PCR reads through MiXCR, storing one row per CDR3 protein. The table records about 650,000 distinct CDR3 sequences, 12% to 15% of them present only once. The material was PBMCs from blood, obtained approximately 15 days before vaccination. The receptors stem from a middle-aged man who received an inactivated influenza vaccine. Both conserved end residues are part of each CDR3. D genes are given only for firm matches. The size entry is marked missing in some rows and otherwise reads once, few, many or a size class.

CDR3 DNA,CDR3 protein,V gene,D gene,J gene,clone size
TGTGCCACCCTAGGGGTGACATTAGAGAAGGATGAAGCTTTCTTT,CATLGVTLEKDEAFF,TRBV6-2/TRBV6-3,.,TRBJ1-1,.
TGCAGTGCTAGCAGAGAACCTTGGGGAAGTACAGATACGCAGTATTTT,CSASREPWGSTDTQYF,TRBV20-1,.,TRBJ2-3,few
TGTGCCACCAGTGATTTTCTCTTTGGGCGTTGGGGCTCCTACAATGAGCAGTTCTTC,CATSDFLFGRWGSYNEQFF,TRBV24-1,.,TRBJ2-1,few
TGTGCCAGCAGCTTAGCGGTCAGGTTAAATGAGCAGTTCTTC,CASSLAVRLNEQFF,TRBV11-1,.,TRBJ2-1,.
TGCGCCAGCAGCTTGGGGGCCCTGGGCGAGCAGTACTTC,CASSLGALGEQYF,TRBV5-1,.,TRBJ2-7,.
TGTGCCAGCAGTTCCGAAGGGGCCGGGAGCGAGCAGTACTTC,CASSSEGAGSEQYF,TRBV2,.,TRBJ2-7,.
TGTGCCAGCAGCTTCCGACTAGCGGGAGGGAACCAAGAGACCCAGTACTTC,CASSFRLAGGNQETQYF,TRBV3-1,TRBD2,TRBJ2-5,.
TGCAGCGGAACTCTGAGCGGGGGGCGAGAGCAGTTCTTC,CSGTLSGGREQFF,TRBV29-1,TRBD2,TRBJ2-1,many
TGTGCCAGCAGGAATACGCGGTTCGGGGAGCTGTTTTTT,CASRNTRFGELFF,TRBV7-2,.,TRBJ2-2,.
TGTGCCAGCAGTTTTGACCCGCGACAGAACACAGATACGCAGTATTTT,CASSFDPRQNTDTQYF,TRBV28,.,TRBJ2-3,few
TGTGCCAGCAGCCGGACTAGCGTAAATGAGCAGTTCTTC,CASSRTSVNEQFF,TRBV3-1,TRBD2,TRBJ2-1,few
TGTGCCAGCAGTTTTTCGAAAGGCAGGGGCCAAGAGACCCAGTACTTC,CASSFSKGRGQETQYF,TRBV28,.,TRBJ2-5,few
TGTGCCAGCAGCGATCGGACAGGGGCGAACACCGGGGAGCTGTTTTTT,CASSDRTGANTGELFF,TRBV7-3,TRBD1,TRBJ2-2,.
TGTGCCACCAGTGATCTAGGCAATCAGCCCCAGCATTTT,CATSDLGNQPQHF,TRBV24-1,.,TRBJ1-5,.
TGTGCCAGCAGCCAAGGCGGGACCATAGCTAACTATGGCTACACCTTC,CASSQGGTIANYGYTF,TRBV3-1,.,TRBJ1-2,few
TGTGCCAGCCGACAGCCTCATCCATCAGAGACCCAGTACTTC,CASRQPHPSETQYF,TRBV6-2/TRBV6-3,.,TRBJ2-5,.
TGTGCCAGCAGCCAAAACGGGAACACTGAAGCTTTCTTT,CASSQNGNTEAFF,TRBV3-1,.,TRBJ1-1,.
TGTGCCACCTCCTACGTTCGGGAGGCTGAGCAGTTCTTC,CATSYVREAEQFF,TRBV10-3,TRBD2,TRBJ2-1,many
TGTGCCAGCAGTGAAAGTTTACAGGGGGCCGGTAGCACTGAAGCTTTCTTT,CASSESLQGAGSTEAFF,TRBV2,TRBD1,TRBJ1-1,.
TGCGCCAGCAGTGAGAGGGGCGGGGGGGTCTACGAGCAGTACTTC,CASSERGGGVYEQYF,TRBV10-2,TRBD2,TRBJ2-7,few
TGTGCCAGCAGTTACTATGGGACCCTGAAGGATTTC,CASSYYGTLKDF,TRBV6-2/TRBV6-3,.,TRBJ2-4,.
TGTGCCAGCAGCCTAGCCGGGACAAGTGGAAACACCATATATTTT,CASSLAGTSGNTIYF,TRBV7-2,.,TRBJ1-3,many
TGCGCCAGCAGCCAAGTGTGGACAGCGCACACTGAAGCTTTCTTT,CASSQVWTAHTEAFF,TRBV4-3,.,TRBJ1-1,.
TGTGCCAGCAGCCCTAGAGGGACTAGCGGGAGAGTTGGTTACACAGATACGCAGTATTTT,CASSPRGTSGRVGYTDTQYF,TRBV11-1,TRBD2,TRBJ2-3,.
TGCAGTGCTAGCGACAGGGCTCACACTGAAGCTTTCTTT,CSASDRAHTEAFF,TRBV20-1,TRBD1,TRBJ1-1,many
TGTGCCAGCAGCTTAGTGAGGACAGGGACGGGCAAAAACATTCAGTACTTC,CASSLVRTGTGKNIQYF,TRBV7-8,TRBD1,TRBJ2-4,.
TGCAGTGCTCGGACTAGCGGGGCCCTGAATGAGCAGTTCTTC,CSARTSGALNEQFF,TRBV20-1,TRBD2,TRBJ2-1,.
TGTGCCACTACGACAGGGAGAGGATCACCCCTCCACTTT,CATTTGRGSPLHF,TRBV12-3/TRBV12-4,TRBD1,TRBJ1-6,.
TGTGCCAGCTCACCACCGATTAGGAGGACTAGCGGGACTAATGAGCAGTTCTTC,CASSPPIRRTSGTNEQFF,TRBV18,TRBD2,TRBJ2-1,.
TGTGCCAGCAGTTCCCTAGGGGAATATAGCAATCAGCCCCAGCATTTT,CASSSLGEYSNQPQHF,TRBV28,.,TRBJ1-5,.
TGCAGTGCTAGGAGTAGCGGGAGCGAGCAGTACTTC,CSARSSGSEQYF,TRBV20-1,TRBD2,TRBJ2-7,.
TGCGCCAGCCGAGCAAGACAGGGCGAGAACACTGAAGCTTTCTTT,CASRARQGENTEAFF,TRBV5-1,TRBD1,TRBJ1-1,few
TGCAGTGCTAGAGATGTGGGGGGGCCCTCCTACAATGAGCAGTTCTTC,CSARDVGGPSYNEQFF,TRBV20-1,.,TRBJ2-1,.
TGTGCCAGCAGTGAAGAGTCCAGCGGGGCGCAGTTCTTC,CASSEESSGAQFF,TRBV2,TRBD2,TRBJ2-1,many
TGCGCCAGCAGCCAAGATCGGGCTAGCGGGATCTCTGGGGCCAACGTCCTGACTTTC,CASSQDRASGISGANVLTF,TRBV4-3,TRBD2,TRBJ2-6,.
TGTGCCAGCAGTGCGTGGAGGGAGCTGTTTTTT,CASSAWRELFF,TRBV25-1,.,TRBJ2-2,few
TGTGCCAGCAGCACTGGGACAGGCGGTAGAGAGACCCAGTACTTC,CASSTGTGGRETQYF,TRBV28,TRBD1,TRBJ2-5,many
TGCGCCAGCAGCTTGGAGGGCTATACAGCAGATACGCAGTATTTT,CASSLEGYTADTQYF,TRBV5-1,.,TRBJ2-3,.
TGCAGTGCTAGAGTAGTCGAGACCGGGGAGCTGTTTTTT,CSARVVETGELFF,TRBV20-1,.,TRBJ2-2,few
TGTGCCAGCAGCCGTCGGACAGGGGCGAACTACGAGCAGTACTTC,CASSRRTGANYEQYF,TRBV3-1,TRBD1,TRBJ2-7,.
TGTGCCAGCAGCCCCCGTGGGCAGGGGGCCTACGAGCAGTACTTC,CASSPRGQGAYEQYF,TRBV5-4,TRBD1,TRBJ2-7,few
TGCAGCGGACGGACAGGGAATGGCTACACCTTC,CSGRTGNGYTF,TRBV29-1,TRBD1,TRBJ1-2,few
TGTGCCAGCAGGAGATCACTAGCGGGAGGAGGCACAGATACGCAGTATTTT,CASRRSLAGGGTDTQYF,TRBV6-1,TRBD2,TRBJ2-3,many
TGTGCCAGCAGCGTATTTGGACGGGAGACCCAGTACTTC,CASSVFGRETQYF,TRBV9,.,TRBJ2-5,.
TGCAGCGCCGAAGGTGGGGGTACGCAGTATTTT,CSAEGGGTQYF,TRBV29-1,.,TRBJ2-3,few
TGTGCCAGCAGCCCCGATGAAGGGAACACAGATACGCAGTATTTT,CASSPDEGNTDTQYF,TRBV3-1,.,TRBJ2-3,.
TGTGCCAGTGAAGGGAGGATTATGAACACTGAAGCTTTCTTT,CASEGRIMNTEAFF,TRBV6-1,.,TRBJ1-1,.
TGTGCCAGCAGCCCCGGTCGAACTGGGGCCAACGTCCTGACTTTC,CASSPGRTGANVLTF,TRBV9,.,TRBJ2-6,few
TGTGCCAGCAGTCCCCCCCGGACCTCGAATGAAAAACTGTTTTTT,CASSPPRTSNEKLFF,TRBV27,.,TRBJ1-4,.
TGCGCCAGCAGCTTGGCCGTCGGCGGGGGGTACCAAGAGACCCAGTACTTC,CASSLAVGGGYQETQYF,TRBV5-1,TRBD2,TRBJ2-5,few
TGCAGCGTGGGACACTCCAATGAGCAGTTCTTC,CSVGHSNEQFF,TRBV29-1,.,TRBJ2-1,many
TGTGCCAGCAGCTGGGGATACCAAGAGACCCAGTACTTC,CASSWGYQETQYF,TRBV6-2/TRBV6-3,.,TRBJ2-5,.
TGCGCCAGCAGCCAAATTTGGGGAATCACAGATACGCAGTATTTT,CASSQIWGITDTQYF,TRBV4-3,.,TRBJ2-3,few